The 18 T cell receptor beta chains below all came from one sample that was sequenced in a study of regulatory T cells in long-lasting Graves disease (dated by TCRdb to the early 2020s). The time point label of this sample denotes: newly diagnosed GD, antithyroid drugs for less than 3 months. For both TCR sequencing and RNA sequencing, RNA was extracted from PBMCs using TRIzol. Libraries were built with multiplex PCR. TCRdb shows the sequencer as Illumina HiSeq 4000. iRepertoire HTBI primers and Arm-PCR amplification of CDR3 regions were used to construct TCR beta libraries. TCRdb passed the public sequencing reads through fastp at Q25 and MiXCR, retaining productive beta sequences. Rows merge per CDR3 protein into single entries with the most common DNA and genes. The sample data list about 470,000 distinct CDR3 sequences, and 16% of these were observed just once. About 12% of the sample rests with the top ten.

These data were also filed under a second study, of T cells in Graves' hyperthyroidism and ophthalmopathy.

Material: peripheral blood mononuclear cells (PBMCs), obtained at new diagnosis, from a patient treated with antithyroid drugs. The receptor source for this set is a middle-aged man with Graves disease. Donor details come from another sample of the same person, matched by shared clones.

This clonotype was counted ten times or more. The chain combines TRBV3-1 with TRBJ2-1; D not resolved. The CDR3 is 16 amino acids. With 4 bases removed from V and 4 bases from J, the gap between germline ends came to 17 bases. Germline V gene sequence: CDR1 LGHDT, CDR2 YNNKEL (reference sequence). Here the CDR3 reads CASSPRRVGTYNEQFF. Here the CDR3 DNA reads TGTGCCAGCAGCCCCCGAAGGGTAGGCACATACAATGAGCAGTTCTTC.

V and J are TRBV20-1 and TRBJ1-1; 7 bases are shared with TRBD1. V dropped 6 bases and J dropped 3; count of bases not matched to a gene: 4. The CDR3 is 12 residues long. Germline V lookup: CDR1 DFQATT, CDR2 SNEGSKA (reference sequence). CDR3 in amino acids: CSARQGYTEAFF. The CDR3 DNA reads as TGCAGTGCCCGACAGGGTTACACTGAAGCTTTCTTT.

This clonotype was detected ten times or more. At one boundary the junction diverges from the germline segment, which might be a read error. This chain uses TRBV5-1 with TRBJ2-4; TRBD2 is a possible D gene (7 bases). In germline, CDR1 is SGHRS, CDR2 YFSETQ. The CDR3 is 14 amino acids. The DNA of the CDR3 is TGTGCCAGCAGCCCCGGGGGGCCCAAAAACATTCAGTACTTC. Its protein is CASSPGGPKNIQYF.

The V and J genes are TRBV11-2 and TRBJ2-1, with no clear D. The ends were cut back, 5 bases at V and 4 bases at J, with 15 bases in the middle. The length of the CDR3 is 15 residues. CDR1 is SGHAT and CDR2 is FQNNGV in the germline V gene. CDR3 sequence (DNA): TGTGCCAGCAGCCCATCCCCCGTGGTATACAATGAGCAGTTCTTC. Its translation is CASSPSPVVYNEQFF.

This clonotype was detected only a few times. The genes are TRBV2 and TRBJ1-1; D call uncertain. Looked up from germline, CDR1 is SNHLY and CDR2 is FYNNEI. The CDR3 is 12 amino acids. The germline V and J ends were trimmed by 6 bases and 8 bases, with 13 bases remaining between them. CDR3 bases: TGTGCCAGCAGGACTGACGGACGGGAAGCTTTCTTT. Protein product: CASRTDGREAFF.

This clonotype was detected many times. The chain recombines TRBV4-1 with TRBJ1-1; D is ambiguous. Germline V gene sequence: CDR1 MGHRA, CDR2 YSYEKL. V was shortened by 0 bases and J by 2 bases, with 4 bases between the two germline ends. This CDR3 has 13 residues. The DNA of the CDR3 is TGCGCCAGCAGCCAAGAAAGAAACACTGAAGCTTTCTTT. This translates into CASSQERNTEAFF.

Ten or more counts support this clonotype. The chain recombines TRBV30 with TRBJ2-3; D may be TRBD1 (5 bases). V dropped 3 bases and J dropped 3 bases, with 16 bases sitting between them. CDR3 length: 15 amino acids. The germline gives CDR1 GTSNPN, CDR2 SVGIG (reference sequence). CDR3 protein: CAWRGGRVRTDTQYF. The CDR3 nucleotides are TGTGCCTGGAGAGGTGGCAGGGTTAGGACAGATACGCAGTATTTT.

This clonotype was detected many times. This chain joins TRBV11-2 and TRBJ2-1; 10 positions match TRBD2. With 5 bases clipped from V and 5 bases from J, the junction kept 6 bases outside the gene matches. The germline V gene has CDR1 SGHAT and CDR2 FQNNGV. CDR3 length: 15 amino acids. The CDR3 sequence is CASSPWTSGNNEQFF. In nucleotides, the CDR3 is TGTGCCAGCAGCCCCTGGACTAGCGGTAACAATGAGCAGTTCTTC.

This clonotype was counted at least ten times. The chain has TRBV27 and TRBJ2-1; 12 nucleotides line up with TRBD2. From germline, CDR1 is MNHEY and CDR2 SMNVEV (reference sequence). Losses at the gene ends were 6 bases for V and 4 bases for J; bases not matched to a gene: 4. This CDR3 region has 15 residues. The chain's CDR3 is CASSQGTSGYNEQFF. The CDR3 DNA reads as TGTGCCAGCAGCCAAGGGACTAGCGGGTACAATGAGCAGTTCTTC.

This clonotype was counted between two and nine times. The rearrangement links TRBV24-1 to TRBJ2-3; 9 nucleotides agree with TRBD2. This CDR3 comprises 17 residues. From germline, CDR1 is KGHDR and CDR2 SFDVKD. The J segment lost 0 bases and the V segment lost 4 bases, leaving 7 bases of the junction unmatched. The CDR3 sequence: CATSDQASGTSTDTQYF. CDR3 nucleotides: TGTGCCACCAGTGACCAGGCTAGCGGGACTAGCACAGATACGCAGTATTTT.

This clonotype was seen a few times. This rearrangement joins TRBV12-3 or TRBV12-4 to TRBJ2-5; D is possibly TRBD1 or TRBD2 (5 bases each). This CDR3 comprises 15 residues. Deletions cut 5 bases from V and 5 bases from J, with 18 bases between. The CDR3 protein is CASSPLTGPRETQYF. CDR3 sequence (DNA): TGTGCCAGCAGTCCCTTGACGGGACCGCGTGAGACCCAGTACTTC.

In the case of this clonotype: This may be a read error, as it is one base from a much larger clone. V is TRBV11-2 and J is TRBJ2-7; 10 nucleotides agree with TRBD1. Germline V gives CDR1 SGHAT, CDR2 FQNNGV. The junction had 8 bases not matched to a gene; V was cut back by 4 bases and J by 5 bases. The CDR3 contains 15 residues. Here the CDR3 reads CASSSRDRGPHEQYF. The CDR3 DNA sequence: TGTGCCAGCAGCTCGAGGGACAGGGGTCCCCACGAGCAGTACTTC.

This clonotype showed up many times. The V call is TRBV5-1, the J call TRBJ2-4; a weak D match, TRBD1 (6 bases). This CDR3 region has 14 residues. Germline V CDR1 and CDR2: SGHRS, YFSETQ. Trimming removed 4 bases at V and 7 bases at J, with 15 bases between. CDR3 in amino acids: CASSLGFTGNIQYF. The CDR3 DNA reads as TGCGCCAGCAGCCTGGGTTTTACAGGGAACATTCAGTACTTC.

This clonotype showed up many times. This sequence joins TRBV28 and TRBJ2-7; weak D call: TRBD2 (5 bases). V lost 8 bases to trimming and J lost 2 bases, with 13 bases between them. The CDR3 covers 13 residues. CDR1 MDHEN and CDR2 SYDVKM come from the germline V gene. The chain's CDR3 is CASYGAGTYEQYF. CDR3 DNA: TGTGCCAGCTATGGCGCGGGTACCTACGAGCAGTACTTC. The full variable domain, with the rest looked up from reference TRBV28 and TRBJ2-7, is DVKVTQSSRYLVKRTGEKVFLECVQDMDHENMFWYRQDPGLGLRLIYFSYDVKMKEKGDIPEGYSVSREKKERFSLILESASTNQTSMYLCASYGAGTYEQYFGPGTRLTVT.

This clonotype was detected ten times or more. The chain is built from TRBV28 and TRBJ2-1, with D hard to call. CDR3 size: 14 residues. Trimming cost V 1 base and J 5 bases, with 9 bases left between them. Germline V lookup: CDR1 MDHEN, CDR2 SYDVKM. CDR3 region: CASSLSGDDNEQFF. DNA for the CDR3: TGTGCCAGCAGTTTATCCGGCGACGACAATGAGCAGTTCTTC.

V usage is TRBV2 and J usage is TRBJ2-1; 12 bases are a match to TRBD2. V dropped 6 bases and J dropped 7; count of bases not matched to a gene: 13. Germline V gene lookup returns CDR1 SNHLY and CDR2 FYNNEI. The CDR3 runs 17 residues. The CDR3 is CASSQRASGRARNEQFF. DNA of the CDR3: TGTGCCAGCAGCCAAAGGGCTAGCGGGAGGGCCAGGAATGAGCAGTTCTTC. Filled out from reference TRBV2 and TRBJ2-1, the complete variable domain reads EPEVTQTPSHQVTQMGQEVILRCVPISNHLYFYWYRQILGQKVEFLVSFYNNEISEKSEIFDDQFSVERPDGSNFTLKIRSTKLEDSAMYFCASSQRASGRARNEQFFGPGTRLTVL.

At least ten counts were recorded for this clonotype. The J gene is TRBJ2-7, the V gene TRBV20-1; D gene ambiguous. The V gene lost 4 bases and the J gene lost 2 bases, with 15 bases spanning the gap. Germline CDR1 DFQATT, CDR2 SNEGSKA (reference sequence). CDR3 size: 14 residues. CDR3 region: CSAIKDRDPYEQYF. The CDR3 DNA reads TGCAGTGCTATAAAGGACCGCGATCCCTACGAGCAGTACTTC.

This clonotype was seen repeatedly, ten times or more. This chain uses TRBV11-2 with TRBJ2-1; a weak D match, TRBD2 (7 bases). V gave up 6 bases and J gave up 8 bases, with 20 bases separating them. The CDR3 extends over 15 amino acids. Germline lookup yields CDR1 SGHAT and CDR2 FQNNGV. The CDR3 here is CASRKGGMVVYEQFF. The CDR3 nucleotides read TGTGCCAGCAGGAAGGGGGGGATGGTTGTCTATGAGCAGTTCTTC.